The present T cell receptor (beta chain) was sequenced within a study of identical twins. TCRdb reanalysed the 5' RACE reads using MiXCR and keeps one entry per CDR3 protein. The sample lists over 600,000 distinct CDR3 sequences, 21% occurring once. There are 12 residues in the CDR3. The V gene's germline CDR1 is SGHVS and CDR2 FQNEAQ. Trimming stripped 5 bases from V and 14 bases from J, with 18 bases between. This clonotype appeared many times. These data were likewise used in another study, on T cells expressing NK-cell markers.

The V and J genes are TRBV7-8 and TRBJ2-5; weak D call: TRBD1 (5 bases). Sequenced input: PBMCs. This TCR came from a young woman in good health. CDR3 coding DNA: TGTGCCAGCAGCCGATTGGCACAGGTCCGCTACTTC. Protein sequence: CASSRLAQVRYF.